This T cell receptor beta chain came from a study of breast tumors, draining lymph nodes, adjacent tissues. Study-wide findings and caveats: Most tumor T cells seemingly derive from lymph node, then expand in tumor. Tumor TCR diversity was below lymph nodes but above nontumor tissue. Luminal-like breast cancer showed significantly greater tumor-nontumor repertoire similarity than basal-like breast cancer did.

This CDR3 has 15 residues. CDR1 and CDR2 (germline): MNHEY, SVGAGI. After removal of 5 bases from V and 0 bases from J, the junction contained 4 bases not matched to a gene. TCRdb analysed the multiplex PCR reads with MiXCR anew, one entry per CDR3 protein. The top ten clones hold 13% of a sample with 26,000 or so distinct CDR3 sequences, 20% to 25% of them seen once. In its sample, this clonotype was seen a few times. Its cognate antigen is unknown. The source material was breast tumor tissue. The clonotype originates from a female donor with breast cancer. Some clones in this sample may be carry-over from other donors' samples. This sequence joins TRBV6-5 and TRBJ1-1; the match to TRBD1 covers 9 bases. The CDR3: CASSSTGGLNTEAFF. The CDR3 DNA sequence: TGTGCCAGCAGTAGTACAGGGGGCTTGAACACTGAAGCTTTCTTT.